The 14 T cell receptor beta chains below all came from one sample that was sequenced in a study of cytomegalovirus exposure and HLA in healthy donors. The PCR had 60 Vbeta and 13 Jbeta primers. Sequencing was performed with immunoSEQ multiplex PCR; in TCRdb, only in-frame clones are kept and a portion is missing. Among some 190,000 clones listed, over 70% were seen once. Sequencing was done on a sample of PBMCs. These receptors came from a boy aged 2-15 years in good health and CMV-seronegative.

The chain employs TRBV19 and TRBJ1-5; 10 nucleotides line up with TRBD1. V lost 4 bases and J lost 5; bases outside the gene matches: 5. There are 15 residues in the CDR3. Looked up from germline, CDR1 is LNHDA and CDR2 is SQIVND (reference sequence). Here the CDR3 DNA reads TGTGCCAGTAGTAGAGGACAGGGGGGGGATCAGCCCCAGCATTTT. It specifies CASSRGQGGDQPQHF.

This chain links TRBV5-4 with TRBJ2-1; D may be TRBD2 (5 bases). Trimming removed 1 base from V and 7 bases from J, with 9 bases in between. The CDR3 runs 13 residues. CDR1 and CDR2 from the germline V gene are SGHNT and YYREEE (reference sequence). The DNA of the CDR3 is TGTGCCAGCAGCTTGTGGGAGCGGAATGAGCAGTTCTTC. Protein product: CASSLWERNEQFF.

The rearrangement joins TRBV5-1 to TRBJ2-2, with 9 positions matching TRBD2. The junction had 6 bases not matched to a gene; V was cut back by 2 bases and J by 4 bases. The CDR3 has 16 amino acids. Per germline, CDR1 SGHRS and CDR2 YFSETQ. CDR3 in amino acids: CASSFERGEITGELFF. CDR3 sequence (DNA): TGCGCCAGCAGCTTTGAGCGGGGGGAAATCACCGGGGAGCTGTTTTTT.

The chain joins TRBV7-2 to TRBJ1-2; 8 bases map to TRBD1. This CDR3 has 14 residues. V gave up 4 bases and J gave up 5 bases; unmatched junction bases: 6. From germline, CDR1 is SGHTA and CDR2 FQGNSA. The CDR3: CASSSTGVRYGYTF. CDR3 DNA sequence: TGTGCCAGCAGCTCGACAGGGGTGAGGTATGGCTACACCTTC.

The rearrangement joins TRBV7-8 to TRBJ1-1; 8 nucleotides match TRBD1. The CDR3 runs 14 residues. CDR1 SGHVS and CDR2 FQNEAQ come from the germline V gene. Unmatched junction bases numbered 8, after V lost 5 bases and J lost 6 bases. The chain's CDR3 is CASSGDRLAAEAFF. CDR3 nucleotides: TGTGCCAGCAGCGGGGACAGGCTGGCAGCTGAAGCTTTCTTT.

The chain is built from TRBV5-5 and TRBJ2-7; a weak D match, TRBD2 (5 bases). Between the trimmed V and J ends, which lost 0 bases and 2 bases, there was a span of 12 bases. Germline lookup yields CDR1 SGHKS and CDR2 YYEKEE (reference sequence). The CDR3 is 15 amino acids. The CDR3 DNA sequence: TGTGCCAGCAGCTTGGTGGGCAGCGGAACCTACGAGCAGTACTTC. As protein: CASSLVGSGTYEQYF. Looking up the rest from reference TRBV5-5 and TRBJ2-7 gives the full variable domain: DAGVTQSPTHLIKTRGQQVTLRCSPISGHKSVSWYQQVLGQGPQFIFQYYEKEERGRGNFPDRFSARQFPNYSSELNVNALLLGDSALYLCASSLVGSGTYEQYFGPGTRLTVT.

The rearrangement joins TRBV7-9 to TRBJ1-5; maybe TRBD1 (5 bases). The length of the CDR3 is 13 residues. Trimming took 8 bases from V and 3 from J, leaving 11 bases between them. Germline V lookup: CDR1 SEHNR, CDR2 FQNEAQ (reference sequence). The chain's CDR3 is CASSEQVNQPQHF. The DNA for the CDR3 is TGTGCCAGCTCTGAACAGGTCAATCAGCCCCAGCATTTT.

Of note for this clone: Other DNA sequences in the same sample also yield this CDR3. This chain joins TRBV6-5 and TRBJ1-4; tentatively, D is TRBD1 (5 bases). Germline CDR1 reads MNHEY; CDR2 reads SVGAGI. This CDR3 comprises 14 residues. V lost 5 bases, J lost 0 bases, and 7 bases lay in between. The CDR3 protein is CASSPTATNEKLFF. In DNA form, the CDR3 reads TGTGCCAGCAGTCCGACAGCAACTAATGAAAAACTGTTTTTT.

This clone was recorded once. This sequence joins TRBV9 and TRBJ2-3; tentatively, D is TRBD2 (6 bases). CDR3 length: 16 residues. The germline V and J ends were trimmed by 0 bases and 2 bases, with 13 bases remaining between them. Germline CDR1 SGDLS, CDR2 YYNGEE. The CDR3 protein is CASSVGGTVYTDTQYF. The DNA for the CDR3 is TGTGCCAGCAGCGTAGGCGGGACGGTCTACACAGATACGCAGTATTTT.

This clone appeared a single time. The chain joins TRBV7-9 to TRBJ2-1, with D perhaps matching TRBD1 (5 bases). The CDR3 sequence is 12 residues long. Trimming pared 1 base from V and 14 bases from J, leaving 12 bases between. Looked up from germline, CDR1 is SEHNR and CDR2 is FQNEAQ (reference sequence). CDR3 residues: CASSLGGPREFF. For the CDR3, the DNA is TGTGCCAGCAGCTTAGGGGGTCCCAGGGAGTTCTTC.

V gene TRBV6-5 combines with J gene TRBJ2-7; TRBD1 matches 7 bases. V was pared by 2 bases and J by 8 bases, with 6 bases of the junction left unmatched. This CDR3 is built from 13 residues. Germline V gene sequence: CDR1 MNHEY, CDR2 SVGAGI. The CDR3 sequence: CASSYAVQGKQYV. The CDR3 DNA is TGTGCCAGCAGTTACGCTGTACAGGGGAAGCAGTACGTC.

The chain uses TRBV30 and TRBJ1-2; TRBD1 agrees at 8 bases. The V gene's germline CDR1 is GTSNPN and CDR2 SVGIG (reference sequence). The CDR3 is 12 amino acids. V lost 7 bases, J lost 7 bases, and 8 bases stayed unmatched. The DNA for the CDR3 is TGTGCCTACGACAGGGGCGCAGGTGGCTACACCTTC. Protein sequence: CAYDRGAGGYTF.

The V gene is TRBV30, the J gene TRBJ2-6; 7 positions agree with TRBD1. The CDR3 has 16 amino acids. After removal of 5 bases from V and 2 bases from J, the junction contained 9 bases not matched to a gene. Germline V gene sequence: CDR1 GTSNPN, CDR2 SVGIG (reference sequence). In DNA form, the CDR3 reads TGTGCCTGGGAGACAGGGTCGTTTGCTGGGGCCAACGTCCTGACTTTC. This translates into CAWETGSFAGANVLTF.

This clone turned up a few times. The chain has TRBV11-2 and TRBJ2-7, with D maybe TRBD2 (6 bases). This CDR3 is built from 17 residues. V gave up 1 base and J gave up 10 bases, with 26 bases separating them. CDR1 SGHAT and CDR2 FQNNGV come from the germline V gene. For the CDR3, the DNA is TGTGCCAGCAGCTTAGCCGCCCCCGGGACTCCACGTCCGCCCCAGTACTTC. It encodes CASSLAAPGTPRPPQYF.